The rows below give T cell receptor beta chains drawn from one sample of a study of identical twins. MiXCR, applied by TCRdb to the 5' RACE reads, yields one record per CDR3 protein. The sample holds 200,000 to 300,000 distinct CDR3 sequences; approximately 8% are singletons and the top ten take roughly 5.4%. These records were also assigned to another study, of yellow fever vaccine responses in identical twins.

The source material was CD8+ T cells sorted from blood. These receptors all come from a woman between 18 and 29 years old in good health. The CDR3 runs from the conserved cysteine through the conserved F or W. A D gene is named only where the DNA matches it firmly. A row's size may be missing; if present it is once, few, many or a size class.

abundance	j_gene	v_gene	d_gene	len	CDR3aa	CDR3nt
.	TRBJ1-2	TRBV5-1	.	13	CASSAAGAYGYTF	TGCGCCAGCAGCGCTGCGGGGGCCTATGGCTACACCTTC
many	TRBJ2-7	TRBV4-1	.	15	CASSQDVGRFYEQYF	TGCGCCAGCAGCCAAGATGTGGGGCGGTTCTACGAGCAGTACTTC
many	TRBJ2-2	TRBV7-9	.	12	CASSPTTGELFF	TGTGCCAGCAGCCCCACGACCGGGGAGCTGTTTTTT
.	TRBJ1-1	TRBV7-8	.	12	CASSLGKREAFF	TGTGCCAGCAGCTTGGGGAAGCGTGAAGCTTTCTTT
.	TRBJ2-1	TRBV7-8	TRBD2	18	CASSQGLAGYLLRNEQFF	TGTGCCAGCAGCCAGGGACTAGCGGGATATCTCCTGCGGAATGAGCAGTTCTTC
.	TRBJ1-5	TRBV15	.	15	CATSRVAGRSQPQHF	TGTGCCACCAGCAGAGTTGCAGGGAGGAGTCAGCCCCAGCATTTT
many	TRBJ2-3	TRBV3-1	TRBD2	18	CASSQGRWTSGETDTQYF	TGTGCCAGCAGCCAAGGGAGATGGACTAGCGGGGAGACAGATACGCAGTATTTT
few	TRBJ1-3	TRBV5-1	.	14	CASSASGYGNTIYF	TGCGCCAGCAGCGCGAGCGGGTATGGAAACACCATATATTTT
.	TRBJ2-5	TRBV5-1	.	14	CASSFGSVRETQYF	TGCGCCAGCAGCTTCGGCAGCGTAAGGGAGACCCAGTACTTC
.	TRBJ1-6	TRBV6-4	.	14	CASSEGAWGSPLHF	TGTGCCAGCAGTGAGGGCGCCTGGGGGTCACCCCTCCACTTT
few	TRBJ1-1	TRBV20-1	.	12	CSAQDGNTEAFF	TGCAGTGCCCAGGACGGAAACACTGAAGCTTTCTTT
many	TRBJ2-2	TRBV11-2	.	13	CASSLAPPGELFF	TGTGCCAGCAGCTTAGCCCCGCCCGGGGAGCTGTTTTTT
.	TRBJ2-1	TRBV25-1	.	14	CASSTDVPTGEQFF	TGTGCCAGCAGCACGGACGTCCCTACAGGTGAGCAGTTCTTC
few	TRBJ2-7	TRBV27	.	16	CASSLWVGASRDEQYF	TGTGCCAGCAGTTTATGGGTCGGGGCTAGTCGGGACGAGCAGTACTTC
.	TRBJ2-1	TRBV7-9	TRBD2	17	CASSFAQGGSSYNEQFF	TGTGCCAGCAGCTTCGCTCAAGGCGGGAGCTCCTACAATGAGCAGTTCTTC
few	TRBJ1-1	TRBV20-1	.	14	CSARSGGGITEAFF	TGCAGTGCTAGGTCCGGGGGCGGTATCACTGAAGCTTTCTTT
.	TRBJ1-3	TRBV27	.	15	CASSSQGGPGNTIYF	TGTGCCAGCAGTTCGCAGGGAGGCCCTGGAAACACCATATATTTT
few	TRBJ2-3	TRBV6-2/TRBV6-3	.	16	CASSYPRATSRDTQYF	TGTGCCAGCAGTTACCCCCGGGCAACCAGTCGGGATACGCAGTATTTT
.	TRBJ2-3	TRBV12-3/TRBV12-4	TRBD2	16	CASSLDPAGGTDTQYF	TGTGCCAGCAGTTTGGATCCAGCGGGAGGAACAGATACGCAGTATTTT
.	TRBJ2-1	TRBV13	TRBD1	13	CASTRTGWNEQFF	TGTGCCAGCACCCGGACAGGGTGGAATGAGCAGTTCTTC
.	TRBJ2-1	TRBV5-1	TRBD2	17	CASSLVVGLAGVNEQFF	TGCGCCAGCAGCTTGGTAGTCGGACTAGCGGGAGTAAATGAGCAGTTCTTC
few	TRBJ1-1	TRBV5-6	TRBD1	14	CASSFDRGKSEAFF	TGTGCCAGCAGCTTTGACAGGGGTAAGTCTGAAGCTTTCTTT
many	TRBJ2-7	TRBV7-9	.	11	CASSLGLELHF	TGTGCCAGCAGCTTAGGTCTTGAGCTTCACTTC
.	TRBJ2-3	TRBV5-1	.	14	CASSLETATDTQYF	TGCGCCAGCAGCTTAGAGACAGCCACAGATACGCAGTATTTT
few	TRBJ2-1	TRBV2	TRBD2	14	CASSGSSGRDEQFF	TGTGCCAGCAGTGGGTCTAGCGGGAGGGATGAGCAGTTCTTC
.	TRBJ2-7	TRBV28	TRBD2	14	CASSEAGVPYEQYF	TGTGCCAGCAGCGAAGCGGGGGTACCCTACGAGCAGTACTTC
.	TRBJ1-2	TRBV6-5	.	12	CASSYLGDGYTF	TGTGCCAGCAGTTATTTGGGCGATGGCTACACCTTC
many	TRBJ1-6	TRBV12-3/TRBV12-4	TRBD1	13	CASRDRGLSPLHF	TGTGCCAGCCGGGACAGGGGGCTTTCACCCCTCCACTTT
few	TRBJ2-7	TRBV7-3	.	14	CASSPSLTGYEQYF	TGTGCCAGCAGCCCTTCCCTGACGGGGTACGAGCAGTACTTC
many	TRBJ2-1	TRBV9	.	10	CASAGNEQFF	TGTGCCAGCGCCGGGAATGAGCAGTTCTTC
few	TRBJ2-6	TRBV12-3/TRBV12-4	.	18	CASSPGIGRGGGANVLTF	TGTGCCAGCAGTCCAGGGATTGGACGGGGAGGTGGGGCCAACGTCCTGACTTTC
many	TRBJ1-5	TRBV2	.	11	CASSDGRPQHF	TGTGCCAGCAGTGATGGGAGGCCCCAGCATTTT
few	TRBJ1-1	TRBV7-9	.	13	CASSPLFGTTAFF	TGTGCCAGCAGCCCGCTATTTGGGACAACGGCTTTCTTT
many	TRBJ2-3	TRBV2	.	11	CASEGADTQYF	TGTGCCAGCGAGGGTGCGGATACGCAGTATTTT
many	TRBJ2-1	TRBV5-1	.	13	CASSLLASNEQFF	TGCGCCAGCAGCTTACTAGCTTCAAATGAGCAGTTCTTC
few	TRBJ2-1	TRBV7-6	TRBD2	17	CASSPGTSGSSYNEQFF	TGTGCCAGCAGCCCCGGGACTAGCGGAAGCTCCTACAATGAGCAGTTCTTC
many	TRBJ2-7	TRBV29-1	TRBD2	14	CSVLAGEVGDEQYF	TGCAGCGTACTAGCGGGAGAAGTCGGTGACGAGCAGTACTTC
many	TRBJ2-1	TRBV25-1	.	12	CASSENREGEFF	TGTGCCAGCAGTGAAAATAGAGAAGGGGAGTTCTTC
few	TRBJ2-1	TRBV7-9	.	15	CASSLTGDVYNEQFF	TGTGCCAGCAGCTTAACGGGAGATGTCTACAATGAGCAGTTCTTC
few	TRBJ1-5	TRBV7-9	.	14	CASSLSGGIQPQHF	TGTGCCAGCAGCTTATCGGGGGGAATACAGCCCCAGCATTTT
.	TRBJ2-1	TRBV20-1	TRBD2	17	CSARDVASGGASNEQFF	TGCAGTGCTAGAGATGTGGCTAGCGGGGGGGCATCCAATGAGCAGTTCTTC
few	TRBJ2-4	TRBV7-2	.	14	CASSLGAGLDIQYF	TGTGCCAGCAGCTTAGGGGCAGGGCTCGACATTCAGTACTTC
.	TRBJ1-4	TRBV5-6	.	11	CASSLGSELFF	TGTGCCAGCAGCTTGGGATCAGAACTGTTTTTT
many	TRBJ2-1	TRBV7-3	TRBD2	18	CASSPHGGSGSKDNEQFF	TGTGCCAGCAGCCCCCATGGGGGAAGCGGGAGCAAGGACAATGAGCAGTTCTTC
.	TRBJ1-4	TRBV5-5	.	14	CASSLVPFLEKLFF	TGTGCCAGCAGCTTGGTGCCGTTTTTAGAAAAACTGTTTTTT
few	TRBJ1-1	TRBV5-1	.	13	CASSLKGDREAFF	TGCGCCAGCAGCTTGAAGGGGGACCGGGAAGCTTTCTTT
few	TRBJ2-1	TRBV27	TRBD2	14	CASSPGTSYNEQFF	TGTGCCAGCAGTCCCGGGACTAGCTACAATGAGCAGTTCTTC
many	TRBJ2-1	TRBV12-3/TRBV12-4	TRBD2	15	CASRRLAGADNEQFF	TGTGCCAGCAGAAGACTAGCGGGGGCTGACAATGAGCAGTTCTTC
.	TRBJ2-1	TRBV2	.	16	CASSPQALGDYNEQFF	TGTGCCAGCAGTCCCCAGGCACTAGGGGACTACAATGAGCAGTTCTTC
.	TRBJ2-2	TRBV9	.	16	CASSAKPSSQGGELFF	TGTGCCAGCAGCGCTAAGCCTAGTTCACAGGGCGGGGAGCTGTTTTTT
.	TRBJ2-3	TRBV11-1	TRBD2	19	CASSVIVEGTSGYTDTQYF	TGTGCCAGCAGCGTAATAGTGGAGGGGACTAGCGGTTACACAGATACGCAGTATTTT
few	TRBJ2-1	TRBV4-1	TRBD2	16	CASSQDSGTSGNEQFF	TGCGCCAGCAGCCAAGATAGTGGGACTAGCGGGAATGAGCAGTTCTTC
.	TRBJ2-7	TRBV20-1	TRBD1	14	CSASKDRVAYEQYF	TGCAGTGCGTCCAAAGACAGGGTCGCCTACGAGCAGTACTTC
.	TRBJ2-2	TRBV7-8	.	17	CASSLGEHPPNTGELFF	TGTGCCAGCAGCTTAGGTGAACATCCTCCGAACACCGGGGAGCTGTTTTTT
.	TRBJ2-2	TRBV11-2	.	13	CASSWGWSGELFF	TGTGCCAGCAGCTGGGGGTGGTCCGGGGAGCTGTTTTTT